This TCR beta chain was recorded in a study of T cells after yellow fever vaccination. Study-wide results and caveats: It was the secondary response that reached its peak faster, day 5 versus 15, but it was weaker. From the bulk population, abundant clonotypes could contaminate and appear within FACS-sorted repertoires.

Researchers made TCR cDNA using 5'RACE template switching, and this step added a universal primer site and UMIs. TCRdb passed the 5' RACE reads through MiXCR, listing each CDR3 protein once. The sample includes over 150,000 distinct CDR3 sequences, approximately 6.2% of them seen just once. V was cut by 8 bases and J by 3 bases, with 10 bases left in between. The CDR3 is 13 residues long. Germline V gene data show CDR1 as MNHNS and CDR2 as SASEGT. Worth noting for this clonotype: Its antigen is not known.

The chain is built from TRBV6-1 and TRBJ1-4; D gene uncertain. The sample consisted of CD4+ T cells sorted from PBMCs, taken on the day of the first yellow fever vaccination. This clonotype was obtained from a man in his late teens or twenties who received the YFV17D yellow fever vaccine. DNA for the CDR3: TGTGCCAGCGGAGGTGACGCTAATGAAAAACTGTTTTTT. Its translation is CASGGDANEKLFF.